These 9 T cell receptor beta chains were all obtained from the same sample, sequenced in a study of tumor and adjacent non-tumor tissue in lung cancer. Three rounds of nested PCR, following a modified ARM-PCR protocol, produced the TCRbeta library. In TCRdb, the multiplex PCR reads were re-called with MiXCR into one record per CDR3 protein. The sample has 90,000 to 130,000 distinct CDR3 sequences; nearly 85% are singletons. RNA was extracted from bulk tissue without any cell sorting. The source material was lung tumor tissue. These receptors all come from a man aged 65 to 85 with non-small cell lung cancer.

Turning to this clonotype: One end of the junction fails to match germline, which may point to a read error. The chain employs TRBV6-2 or TRBV6-3 and TRBJ2-5; weak D call: TRBD1 (5 bases). The CDR3 sequence is 13 residues long. Per germline, CDR1 MNHEY and CDR2 SVGEGT. The CDR3 coding sequence is TGTGCCAGCAACCAGGGAATTTCAGAGACCCAGTATTTC. This sequence encodes CASNQGISETQYF.

This clonotype was seen a few times. A much more abundant neighbour one base away suggests this may be a read error. This sequence joins TRBV7-3 and TRBJ2-1; unclear D gene. The germline gives CDR1 SGHTA, CDR2 FQGTGA. The CDR3 is 13 residues long. This chain's CDR3 is CVSSRSSYNEQFF. In DNA, the CDR3 is TGTGTCAGCAGTCGGAGCTCCTACAATGAGCAGTTCTTC.

In this sample, this clonotype turned up once. A read error may be the cause here, since a much bigger clone is one base away. The gene calls are TRBV6-2 or TRBV6-3 and TRBJ2-7, with D tentatively TRBD2 (5 bases). The V gene's germline CDR1 is MNHEY and CDR2 SVGEGT. CDR3 length equals 14 residues. The CDR3 nucleotides are TGTGGCAGCACCCTGGACTGCTCATCCTACGAGCAGTACTTC. Its translation is CGSTLDCSSYEQYF.

The rearrangement uses TRBV10-3 and TRBJ2-1; D may correspond to TRBD1 or TRBD2 (5 bases each). V was clipped by 6 bases and J by 7 bases, with 25 bases between them. The CDR3 is made up of 17 amino acids. Germline CDR1 is ENHRY and CDR2 is SYGVKD. The CDR3 DNA follows: TGTGCCATCAGACCGACACTGGGGGTAGAAGGGGAAAATGAGCAGTTCTTC. This translates into CAIRPTLGVEGENEQFF.

The V gene is TRBV4-2, the J gene TRBJ1-2; 7 bases are shared with TRBD1. V was clipped by 6 bases and J by 4 bases; unmatched bases: 14. From germline, CDR1 is LGHNA and CDR2 YNFKEQ. The CDR3 is made up of 16 amino acids. The CDR3 region is CASRPTGTDIIYGYTF. CDR3 in DNA: TGTGCCAGCAGACCTACCGGGACAGATATCATCTATGGCTACACCTTC.

On this clonotype itself: At one end the junction does not follow the germline gene, possibly because of a read error. The rearrangement uses TRBV6-5 and TRBJ2-6; 10 nucleotides align to TRBD1. The CDR3 runs to 16 residues. Germline V gives CDR1 MNHEY, CDR2 SVGAGI. The CDR3 nucleotides are TGTGCCAGCAGTAGGACAGGGGGGTCTGGGGCCAACGTCCCGACTTTC. Translation gives CASSRTGGSGANVPTF.

V gene TRBV29-1 combines with J gene TRBJ1-1; D uncertain. The germline V gene has CDR1 SQVTM and CDR2 ANQGSEA. CDR3 length: 12 residues. V was cut by 8 bases and J by 8 bases, with 18 bases left in between. The CDR3 here is CSIVPERPEAFF. DNA for the CDR3: TGCAGCATTGTGCCGGAGAGGCCCGAAGCTTTCTTT. The variable domain in full, completed from reference TRBV29-1 and TRBJ1-1, reads SAVISQKPSRDICQRGTSLTIQCQVDSQVTMMFWYRQQPGQSLTLIATANQGSEATYESGFVIDKFPISRPNLTFSTLTVSNMSPEDSSIYLCSIVPERPEAFFGQGTRLTVV.

Worth noting for this clonotype: The germline gene is not matched at one end of the junction; a read error may be the cause. The chain joins TRBV28 to TRBJ2-5; D tentatively reads TRBD1 or TRBD2 (5 bases each). Germline CDR1 is MDHEN and CDR2 is SYDVKM. The CDR3 loop spans 12 amino acids. CDR3 loop: CASCLTGLIQYF. Here the CDR3 DNA reads TGTGCCAGCTGTTTAACGGGGCTGATCCAGTACTTC. The whole variable domain, filled in from reference TRBV28 and TRBJ2-5, reads DVKVTQSSRYLVKRTGEKVFLECVQDMDHENMFWYRQDPGLGLRLIYFSYDVKMKEKGDIPEGYSVSREKKERFSLILESASTNQTSMYLCASCLTGLIQYFGPGTRLLVL.

In DNA, the CDR3 is TGTGCCACCAGCATTGGTCTAGTCAGGGAGCTGGTCATTAACACTGAAGCTTTCTTT. Translation gives CATSIGLVRELVINTEAFF. The V call is TRBV15, the J call TRBJ1-1; possibly TRBD1 for D (5 bases). The V end was cut by 4 bases, the J end by 2 bases, with 26 bases between. This CDR3 is 19 amino acids long. CDR1 LNHNV and CDR2 YYDKDF come from the germline V gene (reference sequence).